Each of the 26 T cell receptor beta chains below was sequenced from the same sample in a study of control samples from healthy donors and cancer patients. The repertoire was sequenced with immunoSEQ multiplex PCR; TCRdb's copy has only in-frame clones and lacks some. This table holds roughly 84,000 clones, around 91% found once. Sequencing was performed on blood. These receptors came from a man over 45 in good health.

This clone was detected only once. The chain employs TRBV27 and TRBJ1-3, with D possibly TRBD1 on 5 matching bases. The CDR3 is 14 residues long. CDR1 and CDR2 (germline): MNHEY, SMNVEV (reference sequence). The germline V and J ends were trimmed by 2 bases and 2 bases, with 7 bases remaining between them. The CDR3: CASSLQGPGNTIYF. CDR3 DNA sequence: TGTGCCAGCAGTTTACAGGGTCCTGGAAACACCATATATTTT.

The rearrangement joins TRBV27 to TRBJ1-6, with 7 bases identical to TRBD1. The V segment lost 5 bases and the J segment 13 bases; nucleotides outside the gene matches: 8. CDR1 is MNHEY and CDR2 is SMNVEV in the germline V gene (reference sequence). The CDR3 has 13 amino acids. CDR3 in DNA: TGTGCCAGCAGTACCACAGGGGAAAGGCCCCTCCACTTT. Its protein is CASSTTGERPLHF.

The chain combines TRBV30 with TRBJ1-4; no reliable D call. Looked up from germline, CDR1 is GTSNPN and CDR2 is SVGIG (reference sequence). This CDR3 has 14 residues. V lost 4 bases to trimming and J lost 8 bases, with 17 bases between them. The CDR3 region has the DNA TGTGCCTGGATGCGGCGGGGATCTGGCGAAAAACTGTTTTTT. Translation gives CAWMRRGSGEKLFF.

For the CDR3, the DNA is TGTGCCACCAGCAGAGGGGGAGGGGATGGCTACACCTTC. Translating gives CATSRGGGDGYTF. The rearrangement uses TRBV15 and TRBJ1-2, with D possibly TRBD1 on 5 matching bases. The V gene lost 1 base and the J gene lost 6 bases, with 9 bases spanning the gap. The germline V gene has CDR1 LNHNV and CDR2 YYDKDF (reference sequence). CDR3 length equals 13 residues.

The chain has TRBV7-7 and TRBJ2-3, with D perhaps matching TRBD2 (5 bases). Germline CDR1 is SSHAT and CDR2 is FNYEAQ (reference sequence). The germline V and J ends were trimmed by 1 base and 0 bases, with 14 bases remaining between them. CDR3 size: 17 residues. DNA of the CDR3: TGTGCCAGCAGCTTAGGGTCCAGCGGATCTAGCACAGATACGCAGTATTTT. Protein product: CASSLGSSGSSTDTQYF.

This sequence joins TRBV5-8 and TRBJ2-7; unclear D gene. The CDR3 extends over 13 amino acids. Germline-derived CDR1 and CDR2 are SGHTS and YDEGEE. V was cut by 5 bases and J by 3 bases, with 12 bases left in between. CDR3 loop: CASRKVLGYEQYF. As DNA, the CDR3 is TGTGCCAGCAGGAAGGTTTTGGGCTACGAGCAGTACTTC.

The V call is TRBV19, the J call TRBJ1-5; D unclear. V was pared by 5 bases and J by 0 bases, with 8 bases between. There are 14 residues in the CDR3. Germline CDR1 is LNHDA and CDR2 is SQIVND (reference sequence). CDR3 sequence reads: CASSEYPSNQPQHF. The DNA for the CDR3 is TGTGCCAGTAGTGAGTACCCTAGCAATCAGCCCCAGCATTTT. Combining the CDR3 with reference TRBV19 and TRBJ1-5 gives the whole variable domain DGGITQSPKYLFRKEGQNVTLSCEQNLNHDAMYWYRQDPGQGLRLIYYSQIVNDFQKGDIAEGYSVSREKKESFPLTVTSAQKNPTAFYLCASSEYPSNQPQHFGDGTRLSIL.

The rearrangement uses TRBV5-1 and TRBJ1-6, with a possible D match to TRBD1 (6 bases). This CDR3 has 16 residues. V was shortened by 2 bases and J by 13 bases, with 22 bases between the two germline ends. CDR1 SGHRS and CDR2 YFSETQ come from the germline V gene. The CDR3 DNA sequence: TGCGCCAGCAGCTTTAGCAGTGGGGGCGGCGGTAACCCCCTCCACTTT. Its protein is CASSFSSGGGGNPLHF.

The rearrangement links TRBV9 to TRBJ2-7, with D perhaps given as TRBD1 or TRBD2 (5 bases each). V lost 0 bases, J lost 5 bases, and 12 bases lay in between. CDR3 length: 14 residues. Germline CDR1 is SGDLS and CDR2 is YYNGEE. CDR3 DNA: TGTGCCAGCAGCGTAGATGGGGGTACCCACGAGCAGTACTTC. It codes for CASSVDGGTHEQYF.

The J gene is TRBJ1-5, the V gene TRBV6-6, with 10 bases matching TRBD1. The germline V gene encodes CDR1 MNHNY and CDR2 SVGAGI (reference sequence). The CDR3 has 14 amino acids. With 7 bases clipped from V and 6 bases from J, the junction kept 6 bases outside the gene matches. CDR3 DNA: TGTGCCAGCACCCCGACAGGGGGCACTCAGCCCCAGCATTTT. Translated: CASTPTGGTQPQHF.

Of note for this clone: This specimen includes other DNA sequences encoding the same CDR3. The V and J genes are TRBV7-2 and TRBJ1-2; D possibly corresponds to TRBD1 (6 bases). V was cut by 5 bases and J by 8 bases, with 12 bases left in between. Germline V gene lookup returns CDR1 SGHTA and CDR2 FQGNSA. CDR3 length: 12 residues. The CDR3 loop is CASSATGYGYTF. In DNA form, the CDR3 reads TGTGCCAGCAGCGCAACAGGGTACGGCTACACCTTC.

V gene TRBV7-2 combines with J gene TRBJ1-1; D gene ambiguous. CDR1 and CDR2 from the germline V gene are SGHTA and FQGNSA. V was trimmed by 3 bases and J by 8 bases, leaving 13 bases between them. This CDR3 contains 13 residues. The CDR3 region is CASSFGSLNEAFF. The CDR3 DNA reads as TGTGCCAGCAGCTTCGGGAGCCTAAACGAAGCTTTCTTT. Based on the CDR3 plus reference TRBV7-2 and TRBJ1-1, the full variable domain is GAGVSQSPSNKVTEKGKDVELRCDPISGHTALYWYRQSLGQGLEFLIYFQGNSAPDKSGLPSDRFSAERTGGSVSTLTIQRTQQEDSAVYLCASSFGSLNEAFFGQGTRLTVV.

With regard to this clone: A read error may produce the germline difference seen at one junction end. The chain links TRBV6-2 or TRBV6-3 to TRBJ1-2; D is undetermined. Germline values: CDR1 MNHEY, CDR2 SVGEGT. This CDR3 spans 12 amino acids. The DNA of the CDR3 is TGTGCCAGCAGCTTCACCGGGCGTGGCCACACCTTC. Translated: CASSFTGRGHTF.

This chain uses TRBV7-9 with TRBJ1-4; 10 bases agree with TRBD1. The CDR3 sequence is 16 residues long. Germline V gene data show CDR1 as SEHNR and CDR2 as FQNEAQ (reference sequence). After removal of 5 bases from V and 8 bases from J, the junction contained 11 bases not matched to a gene. The CDR3 DNA reads TGTGCCAGCAGCGAATCGGGACAGGGGCGATCGGAAAAACTGTTTTTT. It yields the protein CASSESGQGRSEKLFF.

This chain joins TRBV15 and TRBJ1-2; tentatively, D is TRBD1 (5 bases). Germline loops: CDR1 LNHNV, CDR2 YYDKDF (reference sequence). Trimming left V 1 base short and J 4 bases short, with 7 bases between. The CDR3 contains 13 residues. Written as DNA, the CDR3 is TGTGCCACCAGCAGAGCGGGGACCTATGGCTACACCTTC. Amino acids: CATSRAGTYGYTF.

This chain uses TRBV12-3 or TRBV12-4 with TRBJ1-5, with D possibly matching TRBD1 (6 bases). The CDR3 covers 13 residues. V lost 5 bases and J lost 10, with 15 bases in between. CDR3 residues: CASSTYRVDPQHF. Here the CDR3 DNA reads TGTGCCAGCAGTACGTACAGGGTCGACCCCCAGCATTTT.

As concerns this clone: Other nucleotide sequences in the sample specify the same CDR3. V usage is TRBV5-1 and J usage is TRBJ2-3; D uncertain. Germline V CDR1 and CDR2: SGHRS, YFSETQ. The CDR3 consists of 11 residues. Trimming left V 0 bases short and J 6 bases short, with 2 bases between. CDR3 sequence: CASSLGDTQYF. CDR3 DNA: TGCGCCAGCAGCTTGGGGGATACGCAGTATTTT.

The rearrangement uses TRBV10-3 and TRBJ1-2, with 8 bases lining up with TRBD1. Trimming removed 10 bases from V and 6 bases from J; junction bases left unmatched: 10. This CDR3 spans 13 amino acids. Germline CDR1 reads ENHRY; CDR2 reads SYGVKD. For the CDR3, the DNA is TGTGCCAGCGGTCCAGGGGGCCCCGATGGCTACACCTTC. Translated, it gives CASGPGGPDGYTF.

The chain employs TRBV25-1 and TRBJ1-2; TRBD1 agrees at 7 bases. J was trimmed by 4 bases and V by 5 bases; bases with no gene match: 7. Per the germline V gene, CDR1 is MGHDK and CDR2 is SYGVNS. The CDR3 contains 14 residues. This CDR3 is CASSPPGQSYGYTF. In DNA, the CDR3 is TGTGCCAGCAGTCCTCCGGGACAGTCCTATGGCTACACCTTC.

This clone was recorded once. The chain joins TRBV10-3 to TRBJ2-1; 8 bases are shared with TRBD2. This CDR3 contains 15 residues. Germline assignment: CDR1 ENHRY and CDR2 SYGVKD. V shed 1 base, J shed 7 bases, and the junction held 6 bases outside the gene matches. The chain's CDR3 is CAISEYSGGRNEQFF. In DNA form, the CDR3 reads TGTGCCATCAGTGAGTACAGCGGGGGACGGAATGAGCAGTTCTTC.

The rearrangement uses TRBV7-9 and TRBJ1-5; a possible D gene is TRBD1 (5 bases). Trimming stripped 3 bases from V and 11 bases from J, with 14 bases between. Germline CDR1 SEHNR, CDR2 FQNEAQ (reference sequence). The CDR3 length is 13 residues. This CDR3 reads CASSLGDDRSQHF. CDR3 coding DNA: TGTGCCAGCAGCTTGGGGGACGACCGGTCCCAGCATTTT. The full variable domain, in which reference TRBV7-9 and TRBJ1-5 provide the parts outside the CDR3, is DTGVSQNPRHKITKRGQNVTFRCDPISEHNRLYWYRQTLGQGPEFLTYFQNEAQLEKSRLLSDRFSAERPKGSFSTLEIQRTEQGDSAMYLCASSLGDDRSQHFGDGTRLSIL.

The chain uses TRBV5-8 and TRBJ1-2, with 12 bases aligning to TRBD1. V lost 1 base to trimming and J lost 8 bases; unmatched junction nucleotides: 9. The V gene's germline CDR1 is SGHTS and CDR2 YDEGEE. The length of the CDR3 is 16 residues. This chain's CDR3 is CASSLFPGQGAEGYTF. DNA for the CDR3: TGTGCCAGCAGCTTGTTCCCGGGACAGGGGGCGGAGGGCTACACCTTC.

This clone was recorded once. J is TRBJ2-3 and V is TRBV3-1 (or the pseudogene TRBV3-2); 7 bases are a match to TRBD1. The CDR3 covers 15 residues. Losses at the gene ends were 4 bases for V and 2 bases for J; bases not matched to a gene: 6. Germline-derived CDR1 and CDR2 are LGHDT and YNNKEL (reference sequence). The CDR3 protein is CASSRQQGTTDTQYF. The CDR3 DNA reads TGTGCCAGCAGCCGTCAACAGGGGACCACAGATACGCAGTATTTT.

This clone appeared once. V gene TRBV29-1 combines with J gene TRBJ1-1; 11 bases agree with TRBD1. With 6 bases clipped from V and 10 bases from J, the junction kept 10 bases outside the gene matches. Germline values: CDR1 SQVTM, CDR2 ANQGSEA. The length of the CDR3 is 13 residues. The CDR3 DNA follows: TGCAGCGTGCACGGGACAGGGGGTAGGGCAGCTTTCTTT. Translating gives CSVHGTGGRAAFF. Full variable domain (rest looked up from reference TRBV29-1 and TRBJ1-1): SAVISQKPSRDICQRGTSLTIQCQVDSQVTMMFWYRQQPGQSLTLIATANQGSEATYESGFVIDKFPISRPNLTFSTLTVSNMSPEDSSIYLCSVHGTGGRAAFFGQGTRLTVV.

This clone was found a few times. The V call is TRBV2, the J call TRBJ1-1; the D is unclear. The germline gives CDR1 SNHLY, CDR2 FYNNEI. This CDR3 is built from 13 residues. The V and J ends lost 6 bases and 0 bases respectively, with 8 bases between them. The CDR3, as DNA: TGTGCCAGCAGCTCAGAGATGAACACTGAAGCTTTCTTT. This translates into CASSSEMNTEAFF.

The CDR3 loop is CASSIQEEKLFF. CDR3 coding DNA: TGTGCCAGTAGTATACAAGAGGAAAAACTGTTTTTT. V and J are TRBV19 and TRBJ1-4; D is unresolved. CDR3 size: 12 residues. Germline CDR1 and CDR2: LNHDA and SQIVND (reference sequence). Between the trimmed V and J ends, which lost 2 bases and 8 bases, there was a span of 6 bases.